A single sample gave rise to the 29 T cell receptor beta chains below, sequenced in a study of low-dose radiotherapy and immunotherapy resistance in tumors. TRAV- and TRBV-specific primers primed first-strand cDNA, covering alpha and beta chains. The TCRs were subjected to amplification over approximately 20 PCR cycles employing a constant-region primer in conjunction with a V-primer adapter. Using its own MiXCR run on the reads, TCRdb lists one record per CDR3 protein. The sample contains more than 12,000 distinct CDR3 sequences, under 60% of which appear only once. The receptors here all came from a human donor with advanced metastatic prostate, ovarian, gallbladder or colorectal cancer (not recorded which). This table probably holds off-target reads from a library built for another chain.

The chain couples TRBV20-1 to TRBJ2-3; D gene ambiguous. There are 15 residues in the CDR3. Deletions cut 0 bases from V and 3 bases from J, with 13 bases between. CDR1 is DFQATT and CDR2 is SNEGSKA in the germline V gene (reference sequence). The CDR3 is CSARDPSVGTDTQYF. The CDR3 nucleotides are TGCAGTGCTAGAGATCCCTCAGTGGGGACAGATACGCAGTATTTT.

The chain has TRBV9 and TRBJ1-1, with D possibly matching TRBD1 (5 bases). The CDR3 length is 14 residues. V was shortened by 1 base and J by 6 bases, with 13 bases between the two germline ends. In germline, CDR1 is SGDLS, CDR2 YYNGEE. CDR3 amino acids: CASSVSAGTAEAFF. CDR3 sequence (DNA): TGTGCCAGCAGCGTATCGGCAGGGACTGCTGAAGCTTTCTTT.

The chain links TRBV4-2 to TRBJ2-3; D may be TRBD2 (7 bases). Germline values: CDR1 LGHNA, CDR2 YNFKEQ. The CDR3 is 15 residues long. The ends were cut back, 1 base at V and 6 bases at J, with 14 bases in the middle. CDR3 region: CASSQGGGAMDTQYF. DNA for the CDR3: TGTGCCAGCAGCCAAGGTGGGGGGGCCATGGATACGCAGTATTTT.

This clonotype was counted a single time. This chain uses TRBV20-1 with TRBJ2-1, with D perhaps TRBD2 (5 bases). The CDR3 length is 14 residues. Looked up from germline, CDR1 is DFQATT and CDR2 is SNEGSKA (reference sequence). V shed 3 bases and J shed 5 bases, with 14 bases lying between them. The CDR3 protein is CSARGVRTDNEQFF. Here the CDR3 DNA reads TGCAGTGCTAGGGGTGTGAGGACTGACAATGAGCAGTTCTTC.

This clonotype was found a few times. V gene TRBV9 combines with J gene TRBJ2-3; possibly TRBD2 for D (6 bases). In germline, CDR1 is SGDLS, CDR2 YYNGEE. The CDR3 extends over 15 amino acids. V lost 2 bases and J 0 bases, leaving 10 bases between the germline ends. The CDR3 protein is CASSVFSGSTDTQYF. In DNA form, the CDR3 reads TGTGCCAGCAGCGTCTTTAGCGGTAGCACAGATACGCAGTATTTT.

The chain couples TRBV7-8 to TRBJ1-1, with D tentatively TRBD1 (5 bases). This CDR3 is built from 17 residues. V shed 3 bases and J shed 1 base, with 18 bases lying between them. Germline-derived CDR1 and CDR2 are SGHVS and FQNEAQ. In DNA form, the CDR3 reads TGTGCCAGCAGCTTTTTTTCGGTGGGGGGAACGAACACTGAAGCTTTCTTT. Protein product: CASSFFSVGGTNTEAFF.

The V gene is TRBV6-2 or TRBV6-3, the J gene TRBJ2-3; D might be TRBD1 or TRBD2, each matching 5 bases. The CDR3 runs to 18 residues. Germline V gene sequence: CDR1 MNHEY, CDR2 SVGEGT. The V gene lost 0 bases and the J gene lost 2 bases, with 18 bases spanning the gap. The CDR3 reads CASSYSSPGTHSTDTQYF. The CDR3 bases are TGTGCCAGCAGTTACTCGTCCCCCGGGACCCATTCCACAGATACGCAGTATTTT.

The rearrangement uses TRBV29-1 and TRBJ2-7; the D is unclear. CDR1 and CDR2 (germline): SQVTM, ANQGSEA. This CDR3 spans 11 amino acids. Between the trimmed V and J ends, which lost 1 base and 3 bases, there was a span of 4 bases. In nucleotides, the CDR3 is TGCAGCGTTGAAGCCGACTACGAGCAGTACTTC. It encodes CSVEADYEQYF.

This clonotype was detected a few times. This chain uses TRBV7-2 with TRBJ1-2, with 10 bases fitting TRBD1. Trimming at V came to 5 bases and at J to 5 bases, leaving 11 bases not matched to a gene. Germline CDR1 and CDR2: SGHTA and FQGNSA. The CDR3 loop spans 16 amino acids. CDR3 sequence reads: CASSTLDRGLSYGYTF. CDR3 DNA: TGTGCCAGCAGCACGTTAGACAGGGGGCTAAGTTATGGCTACACCTTC. The variable domain in full, with the rest retrieved from reference TRBV7-2 and TRBJ1-2, is GAGVSQSPSNKVTEKGKDVELRCDPISGHTALYWYRQSLGQGLEFLIYFQGNSAPDKSGLPSDRFSAERTGGSVSTLTIQRTQQEDSAVYLCASSTLDRGLSYGYTFGSGTRLTVV.

This chain connects TRBV3-1 to TRBJ2-5; D perhaps matches TRBD2 (5 bases). Trimming removed 1 base from V and 5 bases from J, with 17 bases in between. Looked up from germline, CDR1 is LGHDT and CDR2 is YNNKEL (reference sequence). This CDR3 has 16 amino acids. The CDR3 here is CASSQGSSYTGETQYF. CDR3 nucleotides: TGTGCCAGCAGCCAAGGTTCCAGCTACACGGGGGAGACCCAGTACTTC.

This clonotype was seen a handful of times. The chain couples TRBV7-9 to TRBJ2-5; the D gene is possibly TRBD1 (5 bases). Trimming took off 5 bases at V and 2 bases at J, with 15 bases between the two ends. Per germline, CDR1 SEHNR and CDR2 FQNEAQ (reference sequence). This CDR3 region has 15 residues. CDR3 bases: TGTGCCAGCAGCCCTTCGGCAGGGTATCAAGAGACCCAGTACTTC. Translating it yields CASSPSAGYQETQYF.

The sample holds one count of this clonotype. The CDR3 DNA sequence: TGTGCCAGCAGTGAAGGTACAGGGGGGCACCTAGGCTACACCTTC. It yields the protein CASSEGTGGHLGYTF. The chain employs TRBV2 and TRBJ1-2, with 8 nucleotides matching TRBD1. J gave up 8 bases and V 1 base, and 9 bases lay outside the gene matches. The CDR3 is 15 amino acids. Germline CDR1 SNHLY, CDR2 FYNNEI.

V is TRBV3-1 and J is TRBJ1-3; perhaps TRBD1 as D (5 bases). Germline CDR1 reads LGHDT; CDR2 reads YNNKEL (reference sequence). The CDR3 has 13 residues. Trimming left V 5 bases short and J 4 bases short, with 9 bases between. The chain's CDR3 is CASSRDEGNTIYF. The CDR3, as DNA: TGTGCCAGCAGCAGGGACGAAGGAAACACCATATATTTT.

CDR3 sequence: CASSSTGNTEAFF. CDR3 in DNA: TGTGCCAGCAGCTCGACAGGCAACACTGAAGCTTTCTTT. This chain links TRBV7-6 with TRBJ1-1; D might be TRBD1 (6 bases). V was cut by 4 bases and J by 2 bases, with 8 bases left in between. Germline CDR1 is SGHVS and CDR2 is FNYEAQ. The CDR3 has 13 amino acids.

The V and J genes are TRBV5-1 and TRBJ2-7; D unclear. This CDR3 is 15 amino acids long. CDR1 is SGHRS, CDR2 YFSETQ, per germline. The V end was cut by 4 bases, the J end by 4 bases, with 18 bases between. CDR3 DNA: TGCGCCAGCAGCGAGAAGAGTTTTGGAGCTTACGAGCAGTACTTC. The encoded protein is CASSEKSFGAYEQYF. Full variable domain (outside the CDR3, taken from reference TRBV5-1 and TRBJ2-7): KAGVTQTPRYLIKTRGQQVTLSCSPISGHRSVSWYQQTPGQGLQFLFEYFSETQRNKGNFPGRFSGRQFSNSRSEMNVSTLELGDSALYLCASSEKSFGAYEQYFGPGTRLTVT.

This clonotype came up a few times. This chain joins TRBV28 and TRBJ2-6; D is possibly TRBD1 (5 bases). From germline, CDR1 is MDHEN and CDR2 SYDVKM. The CDR3 totals 18 residues. The V end lost 1 base, the J end lost 1 base, and 14 bases lay between the germline ends. The CDR3 sequence is CASSLFLKGSSGANVLTF. The CDR3 DNA reads TGTGCCAGCAGTTTATTCCTTAAGGGGTCTTCTGGGGCCAACGTCCTGACTTTC. The full variable domain, completed using reference TRBV28 and TRBJ2-6, is DVKVTQSSRYLVKRTGEKVFLECVQDMDHENMFWYRQDPGLGLRLIYFSYDVKMKEKGDIPEGYSVSREKKERFSLILESASTNQTSMYLCASSLFLKGSSGANVLTFGAGSRLTVL.

This clonotype was counted only a few times. This chain joins TRBV29-1 and TRBJ2-7; D could derive from TRBD1 or TRBD2 (5 bases each). There are 15 residues in the CDR3. Germline values: CDR1 SQVTM, CDR2 ANQGSEA. Trimming removed 0 bases at V and 0 bases at J, with 12 bases between. This CDR3 reads CSVEDRAGSSYEQYF. As DNA, the CDR3 is TGCAGCGTTGAAGACAGGGCGGGTAGCTCCTACGAGCAGTACTTC.

The J gene is TRBJ1-3, the V gene TRBV6-1, with D unresolved. The length of the CDR3 is 15 residues. Germline values: CDR1 MNHNS, CDR2 SASEGT. The germline V and J ends were trimmed by 1 base and 0 bases, with 7 bases remaining between them. CDR3 nucleotides: TGTGCCAGCAGTGAAGGCGGATCCTCTGGAAACACCATATATTTT. Translation gives CASSEGGSSGNTIYF.

The CDR3 is CASSKQGMDNQPQHF. The DNA for the CDR3 is TGCGCCAGCAGTAAACAGGGTATGGACAATCAGCCCCAGCATTTT. The chain is built from TRBV5-1 and TRBJ1-5; TRBD1 might be the D (6 bases). Trimming stripped 5 bases from V and 3 bases from J, with 15 bases between. Per the germline V gene, CDR1 is SGHRS and CDR2 is YFSETQ. The CDR3 runs 15 residues.

The genes are TRBV5-1 and TRBJ1-3, with D unresolved. The CDR3 contains 15 residues. Between the trimmed V and J ends, which lost 0 bases and 0 bases, there was a span of 7 bases. Germline CDR1 SGHRS, CDR2 YFSETQ. As DNA, the CDR3 is TGCGCCAGCAGCTTGGACGGGAGCTCTGGAAACACCATATATTTT. Protein: CASSLDGSSGNTIYF. The variable domain in full, completed from reference TRBV5-1 and TRBJ1-3, reads KAGVTQTPRYLIKTRGQQVTLSCSPISGHRSVSWYQQTPGQGLQFLFEYFSETQRNKGNFPGRFSGRQFSNSRSEMNVSTLELGDSALYLCASSLDGSSGNTIYFGEGSWLTVV.

In regard to this clonotype: Germline is not matched at one junction end, which may reflect a read error. The CDR3 nucleotides read TGTGCCAGCAGATTAGATACGCAGTATTTT. Translating gives CASRLDTQYF. The chain recombines TRBV12-3 or TRBV12-4 with TRBJ2-3; no reliable D call. The CDR3 totals 10 residues.

V usage is TRBV7-2 and J usage is TRBJ1-2; D may be TRBD1 (5 bases). V shed 3 bases and J shed 1 base, with 9 bases lying between them. Per the germline V gene, CDR1 is SGHTA and CDR2 is FQGNSA. The CDR3 contains 14 residues. The CDR3 is CASSLGQSNYGYTF. In DNA form, the CDR3 reads TGTGCCAGCAGCTTGGGGCAGAGTAACTATGGCTACACCTTC.

This clonotype has only a few counts. The chain links TRBV11-2 to TRBJ2-3; TRBD2 matches at 11 bases. The CDR3 has 15 residues. Germline CDR1 SGHAT, CDR2 FQNNGV. The ends lost 3 bases at V and 7 bases at J; junction bases unmatched: 6. For the CDR3, the DNA is TGTGCCAGCAGCTTGCAAGGACTAGCGGGCAATACGCAGTATTTT. Encoded protein: CASSLQGLAGNTQYF.

The J gene is TRBJ2-5, the V gene TRBV7-2; D is possibly TRBD1 or TRBD2 (5 bases each). V lost 1 base to trimming and J lost 8 bases, with 14 bases between them. This CDR3 has 14 amino acids. Germline CDR1 is SGHTA and CDR2 is FQGNSA. DNA for the CDR3: TGTGCCAGCAGCTTAGATGGGACCCCGGCAACCCAGTACTTC. Its protein is CASSLDGTPATQYF.

This clonotype appeared a few times. The chain has TRBV7-9 and TRBJ1-1, with TRBD1 matching over 8 bases. Germline V lookup: CDR1 SEHNR, CDR2 FQNEAQ (reference sequence). With V trimmed by 10 bases and J by 3 bases, 7 bases remained unmatched. This CDR3 is built from 13 residues. The CDR3 loop reads CAKRQGADTEAFF. The CDR3 region has the DNA TGTGCCAAACGCCAGGGGGCCGACACTGAAGCTTTCTTT.

This sequence joins TRBV24-1 and TRBJ2-3; D may be TRBD1 (5 bases). Germline assignment: CDR1 KGHDR and CDR2 SFDVKD. This CDR3 region has 13 residues. The ends were cut back, 4 bases at V and 5 bases at J, with 9 bases in the middle. CDR3 sequence: CATSEQGGDTQYF. The DNA of the CDR3 is TGTGCCACCAGTGAGCAGGGTGGAGATACGCAGTATTTT.

This clonotype was observed a few times. This sequence joins TRBV5-1 and TRBJ1-3; D uncertain. CDR3 length: 16 residues. Germline V gene sequence: CDR1 SGHRS, CDR2 YFSETQ. V was shortened by 2 bases and J by 4 bases, with 16 bases between the two germline ends. The CDR3 sequence: CASSFFVGLAGNTIYF. The CDR3 DNA is TGCGCCAGCAGCTTCTTCGTGGGATTGGCGGGAAACACCATATATTTT.

The rearrangement links TRBV27 to TRBJ2-1, with D tentatively TRBD1 or TRBD2 (6 bases each). Germline CDR1 reads MNHEY; CDR2 reads SMNVEV (reference sequence). Trimming cost V 7 bases and J 9 bases, with 16 bases left between them. This CDR3 region has 13 residues. DNA of the CDR3: TGTGCCAGCAAAGGCATTAAGGGGGGTGAGCAGTTCTTC. Translated, it gives CASKGIKGGEQFF.

This chain joins TRBV30 and TRBJ2-7; TRBD1 might be the D (6 bases). The CDR3 contains 14 residues. V shed 3 bases and J shed 0 bases, with 12 bases lying between them. Looked up from germline, CDR1 is GTSNPN and CDR2 is SVGIG (reference sequence). As DNA, the CDR3 is TGTGCCTGGAGAGAAGGACAGAGCTCCTACGAGCAGTACTTC. It is translated as CAWREGQSSYEQYF.